This entry describes one T cell receptor (beta chain). What it recognizes is unknown. These data originate in a study of T cells in Graves' hyperthyroidism and ophthalmopathy. For the diagnoses, clinical symptoms, serum thyroxine and TRAb, thyroid ultrasound and orbital computed tomography were used. The CDR3 sequence is 14 residues long. The V and J ends lost 2 bases and 2 bases respectively, with 10 bases between them. Germline CDR1 MDHEN, CDR2 SYDVKM. Findings and limits, study-wide: Among thyroid clonotypes expanded above 0.001, most also appeared in blood.

TCR beta CDR3 regions were amplified from RNA. A set of HTBI primers served as the primers for a first-round RT-PCR of the TCR CDR3. TCRdb re-called the multiplex PCR reads with MiXCR, one entry per CDR3 protein. The sample has hundreds of thousands of distinct CDR3 sequences; roughly 20% are singletons. Sequencing was performed on blood. This chain links TRBV28 with TRBJ2-7, with TRBD1 as a possible D gene (5 bases). This sequence originates from a man in his thirties or forties with Graves' ophthalmopathy. The CDR3, as DNA: TGTGCCAGCAGTTTAAGGGGCAGACCCTACGAGCAGTACTTC. Protein product: CASSLRGRPYEQYF.